This TCR beta chain stems from a study of blood T cell repertoires in COVID-19. Study context: Donors in the United States, Italy and Spain gave samples during acute or convalescent COVID-19. Sample material is recorded as cDNA or gDNA derived from T cells, B-cell-depleted T cells, or PBMCs.

Only one count was recorded for this clone. The V gene lost 0 bases and the J gene lost 8 bases, with 15 bases spanning the gap. The CDR3 spans 15 residues. Germline-derived CDR1 and CDR2 are SGHRS and YFSETQ. Methods used by the authors: Amplification of reference gene primers was used by the study to estimate nucleated cell counts. The repertoire was sequenced with immunoSEQ multiplex PCR; TCRdb's copy has only in-frame clones and lacks some. V and J calls and clone size are as listed in that table; D and trimming were resolved from the DNA. The sample contains about 140,000 clones, less than 85% of which appear only once.

Sequenced sample: PBMCs or T cells enriched from blood (not recorded which). The chain has TRBV5-1 and TRBJ1-3; maybe TRBD1 (5 bases). The receptor was derived from a woman under 30 who had been exposed to COVID-19. CDR3 sequence reads: CASSLEAGLSDTIYF. In nucleotides, the CDR3 is TGCGCCAGCAGCTTGGAGGCAGGGTTGAGTGACACCATATATTTT.